The 32 T cell receptor beta chains given below trace back to one sample, sequenced in a study of T cells in localized non-small cell lung cancer (dated by TCRdb to the early 2020s). The method behind the library was the immunoSEQ multiplex PCR assay. TCRdb retrieved this table from immuneACCESS and kept in-frame rearrangements only. Not all clones are present; in checked studies, unresolved V genes account for under half, and no reason is known for the remainder. Counted in this sample were under 6,000 clones; 84% of them appeared once. The ten largest clones capture more than 50% of the sample. Sequenced material: peripheral blood mononuclear cells, taken before any cancer treatment. The receptors shown here come from a female donor aged 60 or older with stage II lung adenocarcinoma.

The J gene is TRBJ2-7, the V gene TRBV27; tentative D call: TRBD1 (6 bases). The germline gives CDR1 MNHEY, CDR2 SMNVEV (reference sequence). The V end was cut by 5 bases, the J end by 3 bases, with 11 bases between. CDR3 length: 13 amino acids. In DNA, the CDR3 is TGTGCCAGCAGTCCCCAACAGGGCTACGAGCAGTACGTC. Its protein is CASSPQQGYEQYV.

J is TRBJ2-5 and V is TRBV7-9; tentatively, D is TRBD2 (6 bases). The CDR3 is 14 residues long. V lost 6 bases, J lost 4 bases, and 15 bases lay in between. The germline V gene encodes CDR1 SEHNR and CDR2 FQNEAQ (reference sequence). CDR3: CASSITGVGETQYF. The CDR3 region has the DNA TGTGCCAGCAGTATCACGGGGGTTGGAGAGACCCAGTACTTC. The full variable domain, in which reference TRBV7-9 and TRBJ2-5 provide the parts outside the CDR3, is DTGVSQNPRHKITKRGQNVTFRCDPISEHNRLYWYRQTLGQGPEFLTYFQNEAQLEKSRLLSDRFSAERPKGSFSTLEIQRTEQGDSAMYLCASSITGVGETQYFGPGTRLLVL.

The chain recombines TRBV7-2 with TRBJ2-3, with 10 bases identical to TRBD2. V lost 4 bases and J lost 7; bases outside the gene matches: 5. Germline V gene sequence: CDR1 SGHTA, CDR2 FQGNSA. This CDR3 is 14 amino acids long. This CDR3 is CASSSGLAPHTQYF. The CDR3 coding sequence is TGTGCCAGCAGCTCGGGACTAGCGCCGCATACGCAGTATTTT.

The chain links TRBV6-4 to TRBJ2-3, with D possibly being TRBD1 (6 bases). The V gene lost 0 bases and the J gene lost 3 bases, with 16 bases spanning the gap. The CDR3 is made up of 17 amino acids. Germline V CDR1 and CDR2: MRHNA, SNTAGT. The CDR3 DNA reads as TGTGCCAGCAGTGACTCGGGTAGTGGGCAGGGGACAGATACGCAGTATTTT. Amino acid sequence: CASSDSGSGQGTDTQYF.

This chain uses TRBV28 with TRBJ1-1, with D unresolved. V was cut by 2 bases and J by 2 bases, with 15 bases left in between. This CDR3 comprises 16 residues. CDR1 is MDHEN and CDR2 is SYDVKM in the germline V gene. The CDR3 coding sequence is TGTGCCAGCAGTTTAGCCGTAGCCGGGGTCAACACTGAAGCTTTCTTT. Protein product: CASSLAVAGVNTEAFF.

This chain uses TRBV19 with TRBJ1-1, with no clear D. The CDR3 totals 16 residues. Trimming cost V 0 bases and J 5 bases, with 16 bases left between them. Germline CDR1 is LNHDA and CDR2 is SQIVND (reference sequence). CDR3 protein: CASSIDLGQAWTEAFF. DNA for the CDR3: TGTGCCAGTAGTATAGATCTAGGGCAGGCGTGGACTGAAGCTTTCTTT.

In this sample, this clone turned up a few times. The rearrangement links TRBV10-1 to TRBJ2-1, with D perhaps TRBD1 or TRBD2 (5 bases each). This CDR3 is built from 14 residues. The germline gives CDR1 WNHNN, CDR2 SYGVQD (reference sequence). Trimming cost V 4 bases and J 4 bases, with 11 bases left between them. CDR3 sequence: CASSGRGGYNEQFF. Written as DNA, the CDR3 is TGCGCCAGCAGTGGACGGGGCGGATACAATGAGCAGTTCTTC.

The chain combines TRBV14 with TRBJ1-1, with no clear D. Germline assignment: CDR1 SGHDN and CDR2 FVKESK. The V end lost 6 bases, the J end lost 7 bases, and 15 bases lay between the germline ends. This CDR3 is built from 13 residues. CDR3 DNA: TGTGCCAGCAGTCCCCGGGTCCGGGGTGAAGCTTTCTTT. Translation gives CASSPRVRGEAFF.

This clone is judged large. This rearrangement joins TRBV7-6 to TRBJ1-5; possibly TRBD1 for D (6 bases). The CDR3 covers 14 residues. CDR1 and CDR2 from the germline V gene are SGHVS and FNYEAQ. Between the trimmed V and J ends, which lost 5 bases and 3 bases, there was a span of 11 bases. The CDR3 loop is CASSTGIYNQPQHF. The CDR3, as DNA: TGTGCCAGCAGCACAGGGATCTACAATCAGCCCCAGCATTTT. Based on the CDR3 plus reference TRBV7-6 and TRBJ1-5, the full variable domain is GAGVSQSPRYKVTKRGQDVALRCDPISGHVSLYWYRQALGQGPEFLTYFNYEAQQDKSGLPNDRFSAERPEGSISTLTIQRTEQRDSAMYRCASSTGIYNQPQHFGDGTRLSIL.

This sequence joins TRBV6-5 and TRBJ2-1; tentatively, D is TRBD1 (6 bases). Trimming took off 5 bases at V and 4 bases at J, with 15 bases between the two ends. CDR1 and CDR2 (germline): MNHEY, SVGAGI. The CDR3 totals 15 residues. CDR3 loop: CASSPTGALYNEQFF. In DNA form, the CDR3 reads TGTGCCAGCAGTCCGACAGGAGCCCTATACAATGAGCAGTTCTTC.

The rearrangement joins TRBV28 to TRBJ2-5; 7 bases map to TRBD1. Germline CDR1 and CDR2: MDHEN and SYDVKM. The CDR3 runs 13 residues. J was trimmed by 4 bases and V by 6 bases; bases with no gene match: 5. The CDR3 loop reads CASSPGGRETQYF. The CDR3, as DNA: TGTGCCAGCAGCCCAGGGGGTAGAGAGACCCAGTACTTC. Looking up the rest from reference TRBV28 and TRBJ2-5 gives the full variable domain: DVKVTQSSRYLVKRTGEKVFLECVQDMDHENMFWYRQDPGLGLRLIYFSYDVKMKEKGDIPEGYSVSREKKERFSLILESASTNQTSMYLCASSPGGRETQYFGPGTRLLVL.

CDR3 protein: CASSQGGGQPQHF. The CDR3 DNA reads as TGTGCCAGCAGCCAAGGTGGGGGGCAGCCCCAGCATTTT. The chain recombines TRBV4-2 with TRBJ1-5; the D gene is possibly TRBD1 (5 bases). CDR1 is LGHNA and CDR2 is YNFKEQ in the germline V gene. V dropped 1 base and J dropped 7 bases, with 8 bases sitting between them. The CDR3 is 13 amino acids.

V usage is TRBV7-3 and J usage is TRBJ2-2, with 7 bases lining up with TRBD1. This CDR3 spans 14 amino acids. Germline CDR1 SGHTA, CDR2 FQGTGA. Losses at the gene ends were 6 bases for V and 5 bases for J; bases not matched to a gene: 6. CDR3 DNA: TGTGCCAGCAGTTCAGGGGGTATGACCGGGGAGCTGTTTTTT. It specifies CASSSGGMTGELFF.

This clone appeared a single time. CDR3 sequence: CASSFQTAASGNTIYF. DNA for the CDR3: TGTGCCAGCAGCTTTCAGACAGCCGCCTCTGGAAACACCATATATTTT. The V and J genes are TRBV11-2 and TRBJ1-3, with TRBD1 as a possible D gene (5 bases). The ends were cut back, 3 bases at V and 0 bases at J, with 12 bases in the middle. The CDR3 is 16 amino acids. Germline V gene lookup returns CDR1 SGHAT and CDR2 FQNNGV.

The chain recombines TRBV19 with TRBJ1-1; D might be TRBD1 (5 bases). The germline V gene has CDR1 LNHDA and CDR2 SQIVND (reference sequence). V dropped 5 bases and J dropped 5 bases, with 24 bases sitting between them. CDR3 length equals 17 residues. CDR3 loop: CASSLVDDRYEGTEAFF. CDR3 coding DNA: TGTGCCAGTAGTCTCGTGGACGACAGATATGAAGGGACTGAAGCTTTCTTT.

The chain has TRBV19 and TRBJ2-7; TRBD1 agrees at 9 bases. This CDR3 spans 16 amino acids. The germline V gene has CDR1 LNHDA and CDR2 SQIVND (reference sequence). J lost 4 bases, V lost 1 base, and 8 bases had no gene match. CDR3 coding DNA: TGTGCCAGTAGTATAGCAGCCGGACAGGGGAGATACGAGCAGTACTTC. Translation: CASSIAAGQGRYEQYF.

The chain joins TRBV6-5 to TRBJ1-1; TRBD1 matches 7 bases. The CDR3 runs to 14 residues. Germline values: CDR1 MNHEY, CDR2 SVGAGI. After removal of 3 bases from V and 0 bases from J, the junction contained 1 base not matched to a gene. CDR3: CASSYGQVNTEAFF. CDR3 coding DNA: TGTGCCAGCAGTTATGGACAGGTGAACACTGAAGCTTTCTTT.

This chain joins TRBV18 and TRBJ1-1; 12 bases are shared with TRBD1. This CDR3 has 15 amino acids. With 3 bases clipped from V and 8 bases from J, the junction kept 7 bases outside the gene matches. Germline-derived CDR1 and CDR2 are KGHSH and LQKENI. The DNA for the CDR3 is TGTGCCAGCTCACCGAACCGGGACAGGGGGCCGGAAGCTTTCTTT. This encodes CASSPNRDRGPEAFF.

The rearrangement uses TRBV4-1 and TRBJ1-3, with TRBD1 identical over 7 bases. The J segment lost 1 base and the V segment lost 4 bases, leaving 10 bases of the junction unmatched. The CDR3 extends over 17 amino acids. The germline V gene has CDR1 MGHRA and CDR2 YSYEKL. The CDR3 DNA follows: TGCGCCAGCAGCCCCGGGACAGCTAGAGGTTCTGGAAACACCATATATTTT. Translated, it gives CASSPGTARGSGNTIYF.

This clone showed up just once. The rearrangement links TRBV28 to TRBJ1-1; 7 bases agree with TRBD1. CDR1 MDHEN and CDR2 SYDVKM come from the germline V gene. CDR3 length equals 16 residues. V dropped 2 bases and J dropped 1; count of bases not matched to a gene: 7. The CDR3 loop reads CASSLGRGQSNTEAFF. CDR3 in DNA: TGTGCCAGCAGTTTAGGGAGGGGACAGTCGAACACTGAAGCTTTCTTT.

J is TRBJ2-1 and V is TRBV4-1, with D unresolved. The germline V gene has CDR1 MGHRA and CDR2 YSYEKL. The CDR3 sequence is 16 residues long. V was shortened by 2 bases and J by 0 bases, with 11 bases between the two germline ends. The CDR3 spells CASSQIDILSYNEQFF. CDR3 coding DNA: TGCGCCAGCAGCCAAATAGACATACTCTCCTACAATGAGCAGTTCTTC.

The chain links TRBV7-2 to TRBJ1-5, with D possibly TRBD1 on 5 matching bases. V was shortened by 1 base and J by 6 bases, with 13 bases between the two germline ends. From germline, CDR1 is SGHTA and CDR2 FQGNSA. CDR3 size: 15 residues. The CDR3 region is CASSLVEVRGQPQHF. In DNA form, the CDR3 reads TGTGCCAGCAGCTTAGTGGAGGTGAGGGGTCAGCCCCAGCATTTT.

The V and J genes are TRBV2 and TRBJ2-7, with D possibly TRBD1 on 6 matching bases. CDR1 SNHLY and CDR2 FYNNEI come from the germline V gene. The CDR3 consists of 17 residues. Trimming shortened V by 4 bases and J by 4 bases, and 23 bases separated the two germline ends. The CDR3 bases are TGTGCCAGCAGTGTGCCCCCGGACAGAGCCTTTGTGTACGAGCAGTACTTC. Protein product: CASSVPPDRAFVYEQYF.

Relative to its sample, this clone is medium-sized (0.01 to 0.1%). The J gene is TRBJ2-2, the V gene TRBV6-9; D not resolved. V was clipped by 4 bases and J by 1 base, with 10 bases between them. The CDR3 has 15 residues. Germline V lookup: CDR1 MNHGY, CDR2 SVAAGI. CDR3 bases: TGTGCCAGCAGTTCCTTATATGGGAACACCGGGGAGCTGTTTTTT. Protein product: CASSSLYGNTGELFF.

The gene calls are TRBV11-2 and TRBJ2-5; 8 positions agree with TRBD2. The CDR3 runs to 14 residues. Germline assignment: CDR1 SGHAT and CDR2 FQNNGV. J was trimmed by 5 bases and V by 7 bases; bases with no gene match: 9. The CDR3 coding sequence is TGTGCCAGCAATCCCGGGGGGGCCTGGGAGACCCAGTACTTC. It yields the protein CASNPGGAWETQYF. The complete variable domain, with remaining parts taken from reference TRBV11-2 and TRBJ2-5, reads EAGVAQSPRYKIIEKRQSVAFWCNPISGHATLYWYQQILGQGPKLLIQFQNNGVVDDSQLPKDRFSAERLKGVDSTLKIQPAKLEDSAVYLCASNPGGAWETQYFGPGTRLLVL.

The chain links TRBV6-1 to TRBJ2-2, with unresolved D. The V end was cut by 8 bases, the J end by 5 bases, with 6 bases between. Germline CDR1 and CDR2: MNHNS and SASEGT. CDR3 length: 11 residues. CDR3 in DNA: TGTGCCAGCGGCCTGACCGGGGAGCTGTTTTTT. Translated, it gives CASGLTGELFF.

The rearrangement links TRBV28 to TRBJ2-2; 7 bases fit TRBD1. J was trimmed by 8 bases and V by 6 bases; bases with no gene match: 6. The CDR3 extends over 13 amino acids. Looked up from germline, CDR1 is MDHEN and CDR2 is SYDVKM. The CDR3 is CASRRQGTGELFF. DNA for the CDR3: TGTGCCAGCAGGCGACAGGGAACGGGGGAGCTGTTTTTT.

This sequence joins TRBV18 and TRBJ2-5, with TRBD2 identical over 13 bases. Per the germline V gene, CDR1 is KGHSH and CDR2 is LQKENI. After removal of 6 bases from V and 7 bases from J, the junction contained 11 bases not matched to a gene. The CDR3 totals 16 residues. The CDR3 coding sequence is TGTGCCAGCTCGCTTGCACTAGCGGGAGGGCCTTTGACCCAGTACTTC. Translating gives CASSLALAGGPLTQYF.

This chain uses TRBV4-2 with TRBJ1-2; TRBD1 is a possible D gene (5 bases). Trimming pared 2 bases from V and 4 bases from J, leaving 20 bases between. CDR1 is LGHNA and CDR2 is YNFKEQ in the germline V gene. There are 17 residues in the CDR3. In DNA, the CDR3 is TGTGCCAGCAGCCAACCTGACAGTACTCTTCTAGTCTATGGCTACACCTTC. Its translation is CASSQPDSTLLVYGYTF.

The chain is built from TRBV5-1 and TRBJ2-1, with D maybe TRBD2 (7 bases). With 0 bases removed from V and 2 bases from J, the gap between germline ends came to 12 bases. CDR1 and CDR2 (germline): SGHRS, YFSETQ. This CDR3 spans 16 amino acids. Here the CDR3 reads CASSLAGGQPYNEQFF. In DNA form, the CDR3 reads TGCGCCAGCAGCTTGGCGGGGGGCCAACCCTACAATGAGCAGTTCTTC.

The rearrangement joins TRBV11-3 to TRBJ1-1; 10 bases map to TRBD1. Per germline, CDR1 SGHNT and CDR2 YENEEA. CDR3 size: 14 residues. V gave up 6 bases and J gave up 5 bases; unmatched junction bases: 6. CDR3 DNA: TGTGCCAGCAGTCCGGGACAGGGGTTAACTGAAGCTTTCTTT. This sequence encodes CASSPGQGLTEAFF.

The chain combines TRBV19 with TRBJ2-5, with 9 bases identical to TRBD1. Germline V gene lookup returns CDR1 LNHDA and CDR2 SQIVND (reference sequence). This CDR3 is built from 18 residues. V gave up 0 bases and J gave up 4 bases; unmatched junction bases: 12. The CDR3 DNA sequence: TGTGCCAGTAGTATAGATGCGGTCCCGGGACAGGGCTTAGAGACCCAGTACTTC. Amino acid sequence: CASSIDAVPGQGLETQYF.